The T cell receptor beta chain described here comes from a study of Graves' ophthalmopathy and Graves' hyperthyroidism. This clonotype has ten or more counts. Among the hyperthyroidism patients, all were newly diagnosed, aged 18 to 65, with under 2 months' duration. Germline V gives CDR1 SGHDN, CDR2 FVKESK. The ends lost 3 bases at V and 2 bases at J; junction bases unmatched: 7. The CDR3 length is 16 residues. Scientists amplified the TCR beta CDR3 regions from RNA transcripts. First-round RT-PCR relied on HTBI primers, and a second-round multiplex PCR came next. TCRdb analysed the multiplex PCR reads with MiXCR anew, one entry per CDR3 protein. This sample has over a million distinct CDR3 sequences; roughly 35% occur once, and the top ten carry over 8.5%.

This sequence joins TRBV14 and TRBJ2-7; 10 bases align to TRBD1. The receptor was derived from an adult man with Graves' hyperthyroidism. What was sequenced was peripheral blood or thyroid tissue (not recorded which). The CDR3 sequence is CASSHYTGTGAYEQYF. CDR3 nucleotide sequence: TGTGCCAGCAGCCACTACACCGGGACAGGGGCCTACGAGCAGTACTTC.